This T cell receptor beta chain appears in the sequencing data of a study of T cells in Graves' hyperthyroidism and ophthalmopathy. This clonotype was counted a few times. What it binds is unknown. It was RNA transcripts that yielded the amplified TCR beta CDR3 regions. The HTBI primer set was used in a first-round RT-PCR of the TCR CDR3. One entry per CDR3 protein, called by TCRdb with MiXCR from the multiplex PCR reads. The table includes approximately 400,000 distinct CDR3 sequences, approximately 18% detected once. Germline CDR1 and CDR2: ENHRY and SYGVKD. V dropped 9 bases and J dropped 4 bases, with 12 bases sitting between them. The CDR3 has 13 residues. Findings and limits, study-wide: A median 6.5 months before onset, the model predicted ophthalmopathy. Appearing also in blood were most of the thyroid clonotypes expanded above 0.001.

The sequenced sample was blood. This chain connects TRBV10-3 to TRBJ2-2, with a tentative D call TRBD2 (7 bases). This TCR came from a man younger than 35 with Graves' ophthalmopathy. CDR3 DNA: TGTGCCATGGGGGGGCTTGGCACCGGGGAGCTGTTTTTT. Amino acids: CAMGGLGTGELFF.